What follows describes a single T cell receptor (beta chain). Its matching antigen is unknown. The data belong to a study of beta chain features in type 1 diabetes. Study results and limitations: Insertions at VDJ junctions were less frequent in type 1 diabetes patients. These patients also deleted more nucleotides at the same junctions. PCR might show a preference for shorter templates, equally across patients and controls.

The study reverse transcribed the entire isolated RNA, so it sequenced expressed TCRB transcripts. This table comes from immunoSEQ multiplex PCR, and its TCRdb copy is limited to in-frame clones, with some not included. The sample contains 680,000 or so clones, around 16% of which appear only once. V shed 5 bases, J shed 2 bases, and the junction held 7 bases outside the gene matches. The CDR3 consists of 15 residues. Looked up from germline, CDR1 is MNHEY and CDR2 is SMNVEV (reference sequence). Heparinised blood was drawn once per donor, averaging around 120 mL. Staining for CD45RO/CCR7/CD25/CD127/CD95/CD27 allowed sorting of CD4+ naive, central memory, regulatory and stem cell-like memory cells.

V usage is TRBV27 and J usage is TRBJ2-7, with TRBD1 matching over 9 bases. The origin of this receptor is a man younger than 30 in good health. The sequenced sample was naive CD4+ T cells from blood. Written as DNA, the CDR3 is TGTGCCAGCAGTCCCGGACAGGGGCTGACCTACGAGCAGTACTTC. This encodes CASSPGQGLTYEQYF.